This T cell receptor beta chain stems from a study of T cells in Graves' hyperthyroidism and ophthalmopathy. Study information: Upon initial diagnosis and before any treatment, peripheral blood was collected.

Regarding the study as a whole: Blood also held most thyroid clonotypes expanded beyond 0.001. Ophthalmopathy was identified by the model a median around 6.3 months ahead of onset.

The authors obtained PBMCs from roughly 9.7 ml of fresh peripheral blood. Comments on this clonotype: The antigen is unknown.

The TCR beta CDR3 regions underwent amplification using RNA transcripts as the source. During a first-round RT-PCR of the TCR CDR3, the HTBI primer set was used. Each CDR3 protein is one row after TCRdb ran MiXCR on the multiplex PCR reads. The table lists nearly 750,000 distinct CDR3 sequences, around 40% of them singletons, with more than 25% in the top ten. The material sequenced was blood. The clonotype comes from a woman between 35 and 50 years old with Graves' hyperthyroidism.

The CDR3 protein is CASREPGAPEAFF. The CDR3, as DNA: TGTGCCAGCCGTGAGCCAGGAGCTCCTGAAGCTTTCTTT. The chain has TRBV28 and TRBJ1-1, with D unresolved. The V gene lost 8 bases and the J gene lost 6 bases, with 16 bases spanning the gap. The CDR3 runs to 13 residues. The germline gives CDR1 MDHEN, CDR2 SYDVKM.